The source of this TCR beta chain is a study of T cell changes during pregnancy in multiple sclerosis. Trimming stripped 6 bases from V and 4 bases from J, with 19 bases between. This CDR3 is built from 15 residues. CDR1 is SGHNT, CDR2 YYREEE, per germline (reference sequence). Produced via immunoSEQ multiplex PCR; TCRdb's table is partial and in-frame only. Of roughly 110,000 clones in the sample, roughly nine tenths were seen once. The sample in question was peripheral blood, obtained before pregnancy. This chain uses TRBV5-4 with TRBJ1-2; tentatively, D is TRBD1 (6 bases). The clonotype was recovered from a female donor with multiple sclerosis, enrolled in a pregnancy study. This chain's CDR3 is CASTLVGAETYGYTF. CDR3 DNA: TGTGCCAGCACCCTGGTGGGGGCAGAAACCTATGGCTACACCTTC.